The 15 T cell receptor beta chains below come from one sample, sequenced in a study of blood T cell repertoires in COVID-19. Profiling relied on immunoSEQ multiplex PCR, and the TCRdb table lists in-frame clones only, not all of them. This repertoire shows some 400,000 clones, roughly 86% found once; its top ten account for more than 9%. Sequenced input: peripheral blood. The receptors shown here come from a woman aged 25 to 39 with COVID-19, enrolled during active disease.

The CDR3 sequence is CASSYSVSGQPQHF. The DNA for the CDR3 is TGTGCCAGCAGTTACTCAGTTTCAGGACAGCCCCAGCATTTT. The chain couples TRBV6-5 to TRBJ1-5; no definite D call. Germline values: CDR1 MNHEY, CDR2 SVGAGI. The CDR3 has 14 amino acids. Between the trimmed V and J ends, which lost 0 bases and 7 bases, there was a span of 10 bases.

This clone was seen only a few times. The chain carries TRBV5-5 and TRBJ1-3; D unclear. Between the trimmed V and J ends, which lost 0 bases and 2 bases, there was a span of 9 bases. CDR1 and CDR2 (germline): SGHKS, YYEKEE (reference sequence). The CDR3 sequence is 15 residues long. The CDR3 loop is CASSLGLAAGNTIYF. The CDR3 DNA reads as TGTGCCAGCAGCTTGGGGTTAGCGGCTGGAAACACCATATATTTT.

The chain carries TRBV7-9 and TRBJ1-2; 12 bases match TRBD1. The CDR3 covers 18 residues. Trimming at V came to 5 bases and at J to 1 base, leaving 11 bases not matched to a gene. From germline, CDR1 is SEHNR and CDR2 FQNEAQ (reference sequence). CDR3 in amino acids: CASSPGGTGGGYNYGYTF. DNA of the CDR3: TGTGCCAGCAGCCCCGGAGGGACAGGGGGCGGTTATAACTATGGCTACACCTTC.

The chain has TRBV7-3 and TRBJ2-7; tentative D call: TRBD2 (5 bases). V was cut by 5 bases and J by 6 bases, with 14 bases left in between. This CDR3 has 13 residues. Per the germline V gene, CDR1 is SGHTA and CDR2 is FQGTGA. The CDR3 loop reads CASSLIGGVEQYF. The CDR3 DNA sequence: TGTGCCAGCAGCCTCATCGGAGGCGTCGAGCAGTACTTC.

This rearrangement joins TRBV18 to TRBJ2-5, with 9 bases identical to TRBD2. Losses at the gene ends were 3 bases for V and 4 bases for J; bases not matched to a gene: 9. Germline loops: CDR1 KGHSH, CDR2 LQKENI. The CDR3 is made up of 16 amino acids. The CDR3 coding sequence is TGTGCCAGCTCACCCGGTTTAGGTAGCGGGAGAGAGACCCAGTACTTC. This codes for CASSPGLGSGRETQYF.

This rearrangement joins TRBV27 to TRBJ2-1, with no clear D. Germline V lookup: CDR1 MNHEY, CDR2 SMNVEV (reference sequence). With 7 bases removed from V and 5 bases from J, the gap between germline ends came to 15 bases. This CDR3 has 14 amino acids. The CDR3 bases are TGTGCCAGCACCATCAGTTTACCCCACAATGAGCAGTTCTTC. It specifies CASTISLPHNEQFF.

The chain combines TRBV18 with TRBJ2-2, with a tentative D call TRBD2 (5 bases). Deletions cut 8 bases from V and 2 bases from J, with 12 bases between. The CDR3 spans 14 residues. Germline CDR1 KGHSH, CDR2 LQKENI. The CDR3 DNA reads as TGTGCCAGCGGCGGGTTACCCAACACCGGGGAGCTGTTTTTT. It yields the protein CASGGLPNTGELFF.

The chain carries TRBV28 and TRBJ1-1; D gene ambiguous. The V gene's germline CDR1 is MDHEN and CDR2 SYDVKM. Trimming shortened V by 6 bases and J by 0 bases, and 14 bases separated the two germline ends. The CDR3 loop spans 15 amino acids. For the CDR3, the DNA is TGTGCCAGCAGCCCACCTCGGTCCATGAACACTGAAGCTTTCTTT. The encoded protein is CASSPPRSMNTEAFF.

The chain joins TRBV7-9 to TRBJ1-2; D call uncertain. The CDR3 consists of 13 residues. Germline CDR1 SEHNR, CDR2 FQNEAQ (reference sequence). V gave up 3 bases and J gave up 4 bases, with 9 bases separating them. In nucleotides, the CDR3 is TGTGCCAGCAGCTTCGGTACAGTCTATGGCTACACCTTC. It is translated as CASSFGTVYGYTF. Drawing the rest from reference TRBV7-9 and TRBJ1-2, the complete variable domain is DTGVSQNPRHKITKRGQNVTFRCDPISEHNRLYWYRQTLGQGPEFLTYFQNEAQLEKSRLLSDRFSAERPKGSFSTLEIQRTEQGDSAMYLCASSFGTVYGYTFGSGTRLTVV.

This chain connects TRBV11-2 to TRBJ1-1; D not certain. The CDR3 has 14 amino acids. Germline V lookup: CDR1 SGHAT, CDR2 FQNNGV. V was pared by 4 bases and J by 0 bases, with 9 bases between. As DNA, the CDR3 is TGTGCCAGCAGCTCCTATCGGGTGAACACTGAAGCTTTCTTT. It is translated as CASSSYRVNTEAFF.

This chain connects TRBV27 to TRBJ2-7; tentatively, D is TRBD1 (5 bases). Per the germline V gene, CDR1 is MNHEY and CDR2 is SMNVEV (reference sequence). The V and J ends lost 5 bases and 4 bases respectively, with 12 bases between them. CDR3 length: 13 amino acids. Here the CDR3 reads CASSPRRGYEQYF. CDR3 bases: TGTGCCAGCAGTCCCCGTAGGGGATACGAGCAGTACTTC.

The chain recombines TRBV28 with TRBJ2-7; no clear D. The CDR3 sequence is 13 residues long. V lost 4 bases and J lost 5, with 12 bases in between. The germline CDR1 and CDR2 sequences are MDHEN and SYDVKM. CDR3 amino acids: CASSSSGLDEQYF. In nucleotides, the CDR3 is TGTGCCAGCAGTTCCTCGGGTCTCGACGAGCAGTACTTC.

The chain uses TRBV2 and TRBJ2-2, with TRBD1 identical over 9 bases. With V trimmed by 4 bases and J by 5 bases, 5 bases remained unmatched. The length of the CDR3 is 15 residues. The germline V gene encodes CDR1 SNHLY and CDR2 FYNNEI. This CDR3 reads CASSGDRVGTGELFF. CDR3 DNA sequence: TGTGCCAGCAGTGGGGACAGGGTCGGGACCGGGGAGCTGTTTTTT. Supplemented by reference TRBV2 and TRBJ2-2, the full variable domain reads EPEVTQTPSHQVTQMGQEVILRCVPISNHLYFYWYRQILGQKVEFLVSFYNNEISEKSEIFDDQFSVERPDGSNFTLKIRSTKLEDSAMYFCASSGDRVGTGELFFGEGSRLTVL.

In this sample, this clone turned up once. The rearrangement links TRBV30 to TRBJ2-1; 8 bases fit TRBD2. The CDR3 is 15 residues long. With V trimmed by 0 bases and J by 7 bases, 8 bases remained unmatched. Germline CDR1 and CDR2: GTSNPN and SVGIG (reference sequence). The DNA of the CDR3 is TGTGCCTGGAGTGTATCCAGCGGGAGTTGGAATGAGCAGTTCTTC. Its translation is CAWSVSSGSWNEQFF.

The chain employs TRBV29-1 and TRBJ1-4, with 7 positions matching TRBD1. This CDR3 contains 13 residues. V lost 7 bases, J lost 8 bases, and 10 bases stayed unmatched. Looked up from germline, CDR1 is SQVTM and CDR2 is ANQGSEA. The CDR3 sequence is CSAGGDRGEKLFF. CDR3 nucleotide sequence: TGCAGCGCCGGAGGGGACAGAGGCGAAAAACTGTTTTTT.